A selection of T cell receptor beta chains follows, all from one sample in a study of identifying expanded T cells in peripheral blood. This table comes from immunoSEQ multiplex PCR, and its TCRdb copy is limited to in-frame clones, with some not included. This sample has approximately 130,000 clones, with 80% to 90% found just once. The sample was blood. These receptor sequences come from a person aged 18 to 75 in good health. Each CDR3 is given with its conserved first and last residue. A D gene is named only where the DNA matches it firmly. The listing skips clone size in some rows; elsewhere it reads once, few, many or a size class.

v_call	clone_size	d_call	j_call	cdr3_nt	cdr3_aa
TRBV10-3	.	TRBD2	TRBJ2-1	TGTGCCATCAGTGAGGCCGAGACTAGCGAATCCTACAATGAGCAGTTCTTC	CAISEAETSESYNEQFF
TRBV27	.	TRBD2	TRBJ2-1	TGTGCCAGCAGTTGGGGGACTAGCGGGACAAATGAGCAGTTCTTC	CASSWGTSGTNEQFF
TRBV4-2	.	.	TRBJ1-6	TGTGCCAGCACAGTCTCCGGTTCACCCCTCCACTTT	CASTVSGSPLHF
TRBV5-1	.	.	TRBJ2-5	TGCGCCAGCAGCTTGGATAATGCAGGGTCGTCGAAGACCCAGTACTTC	CASSLDNAGSSKTQYF
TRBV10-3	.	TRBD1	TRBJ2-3	TGTGCCATCAGTGAGCCAAAGGGGGCGCTTAATACGGATACGCAGTATTTT	CAISEPKGALNTDTQYF
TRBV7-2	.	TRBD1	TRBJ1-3	TGTGCCAGCAGCTTAGCAAGCAAGGGACAGACTGGAAACACCATATATTTT	CASSLASKGQTGNTIYF
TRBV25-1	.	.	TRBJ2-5	TGTGCCAGCAGTTTCCCTCCCAGGGAAGAGACCCAGTACTTC	CASSFPPREETQYF
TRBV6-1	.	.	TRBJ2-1	TGTGCCAGCAGTGATGAGGGGGATGAGCAGTTCTTC	CASSDEGDEQFF
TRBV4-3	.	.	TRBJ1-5	TGCGCCAGCAGCCAAGAATTTAACAATCAGCCCCAGCATTTT	CASSQEFNNQPQHF
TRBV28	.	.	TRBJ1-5	TGTGCCAGTAGGGTTAGCAATCAGCCCCAGCATTTT	CASRVSNQPQHF
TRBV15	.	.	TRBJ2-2	TGTGCCACCACCTTAGGGGGGGCGGGCACCGGGGAGCTGTTTTTT	CATTLGGAGTGELFF
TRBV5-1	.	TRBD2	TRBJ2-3	TGCGCCAGCAGCCTAGCGGGCGACACAGATACGCAGTATTTT	CASSLAGDTDTQYF
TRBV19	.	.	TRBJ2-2	TGTGCCAGTAAAGGGCAGGTGAACACCGGGGAGCTGTTTTTT	CASKGQVNTGELFF
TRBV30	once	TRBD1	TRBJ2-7	TGTGCCTGGCGCCAGGGGGCCGCTAGGACCTACGAGCAGTACTTC	CAWRQGAARTYEQYF
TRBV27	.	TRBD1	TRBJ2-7	TGTGCCAGCAGTCCCCAATGGACAGGGCCCGTCGAGCAGTACTTC	CASSPQWTGPVEQYF
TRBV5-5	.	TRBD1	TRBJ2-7	TGTGCCAGCAGCTTCAACAGGGGGCTTTACGAGCAGTACTTC	CASSFNRGLYEQYF
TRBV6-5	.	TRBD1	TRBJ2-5	TGTGCCAGCAGTCGGGACAGGGCAGAGACCCAGTACTTC	CASSRDRAETQYF
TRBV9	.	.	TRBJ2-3	TGTGCCAGCAGCGCGACGAGGCCCGGGGAAACGCAGTATTTT	CASSATRPGETQYF
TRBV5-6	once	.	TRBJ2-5	TGTGCCAGCAGCTTGAAACAGAGTGAAGAGACCCAGTACTTC	CASSLKQSEETQYF
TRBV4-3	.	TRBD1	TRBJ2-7	TGCGCCAGCAGCCAAGCTCGGCAGGGGGCTGACGAGCAGTACTTC	CASSQARQGADEQYF
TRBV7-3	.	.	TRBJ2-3	TGTGCCAGCAGCCAGTCTAGCACAGATACGCAGTATTTT	CASSQSSTDTQYF
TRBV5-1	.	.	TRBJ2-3	TGCGCCAGCAGCCTATCAGGGACGGATACGCAGTATTTT	CASSLSGTDTQYF
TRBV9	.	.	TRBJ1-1	TGTGCCAGCAGCGTAGTACAGGGTGGCACTGAAGCTTTCTTT	CASSVVQGGTEAFF
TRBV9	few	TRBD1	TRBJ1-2	TGTGCCAGCGCAGGACAGGGGGCTGAAGGCTACACCTTC	CASAGQGAEGYTF
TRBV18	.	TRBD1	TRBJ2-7	TGTGCCAGCTCACGGGGGGACAGGGGACGCGAGCAGTACTTC	CASSRGDRGREQYF
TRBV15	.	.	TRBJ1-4	TGTGCCACCAGTTGGGGCTCAAATGAAAAACTGTTTTTT	CATSWGSNEKLFF
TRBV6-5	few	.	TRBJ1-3	TGTGCCAGCAGGGGAGACCGTAGCTCTGGAAACACCATATATTTT	CASRGDRSSGNTIYF
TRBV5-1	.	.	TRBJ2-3	TGCGCCAGCAAAGGATCCGGCCTAGCCCCAGATACGCAGTATTTT	CASKGSGLAPDTQYF
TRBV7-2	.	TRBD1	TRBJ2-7	TGTGCCAGCAGCACGGGACAGGGGGGCTCCGAGCAGTACTTC	CASSTGQGGSEQYF
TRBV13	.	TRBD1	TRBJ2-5	TGTGCCAGCAGCGGGGGACAGTACCAAGAGACCCAGTACTTC	CASSGGQYQETQYF
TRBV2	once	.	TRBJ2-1	TGTGCCAGCAGTGAATCGGGGGGCCTTGGATACGATGAGCAGTTCTTC	CASSESGGLGYDEQFF
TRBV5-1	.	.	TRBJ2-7	TGCGCCAGCAGCTCCGATAGTGGGGGGCGAGTACGCGAGCAGTACTTC	CASSSDSGGRVREQYF
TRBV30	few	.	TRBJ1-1	TGTGCCTGGAGTGTAGGAGTCAACACTGAAGCTTTCTTT	CAWSVGVNTEAFF
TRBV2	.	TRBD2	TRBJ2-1	TGTGCCAGCAAGCCGGGACTAGAGGGCAATGAGCAGTTCTTC	CASKPGLEGNEQFF
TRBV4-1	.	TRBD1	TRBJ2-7	TGCGCCAGCAGCCAACCCTGGGGGACAGGGACCTACGAGCAGTACTTC	CASSQPWGTGTYEQYF
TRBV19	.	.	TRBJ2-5	TGTGCCAGTAGACCGACAGGGATTTTGGGAGGGGCCCAGTACTTC	CASRPTGILGGAQYF
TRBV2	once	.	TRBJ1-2	TGTGCCAGGGGGGGTGGCTACACCTTC	CARGGGYTF
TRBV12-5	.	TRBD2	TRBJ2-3	TGTGCTAGTGGTTCCCGCCGGGAGGGTAACACAGATACGCAGTATTTT	CASGSRREGNTDTQYF
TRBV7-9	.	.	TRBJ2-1	TGTGCCAGCAGAAGCGACTTGGCTGGCTACAATGAGCAGTTCTTC	CASRSDLAGYNEQFF
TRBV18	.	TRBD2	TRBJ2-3	TGTGCCAGCTCACGGCGACTAGCGGGGGGCCACACAGATACGCAGTATTTT	CASSRRLAGGHTDTQYF
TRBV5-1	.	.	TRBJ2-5	TGCGCCAGCAGCATTGGGACGCCACAAGAGACCCAGTACTTC	CASSIGTPQETQYF
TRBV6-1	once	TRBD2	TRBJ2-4	TGTGCCAGCAGTGTCTCGGGACTAGCGGGGAAGCAGTACTTC	CASSVSGLAGKQYF
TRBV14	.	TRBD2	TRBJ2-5	TGTGCCAGCAGCCAAGTTTGGGCGGGAGGAGAGACCCAGTACTTC	CASSQVWAGGETQYF
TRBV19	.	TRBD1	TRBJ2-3	TGTGCCAGTAGTCTAACAGGGGTGACAGATACGCAGTATTTT	CASSLTGVTDTQYF
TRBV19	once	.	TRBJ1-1	TGTGCCAGTAGTATTAAGGGGGGGGCTATCCAAGCTTTCTTT	CASSIKGGAIQAFF
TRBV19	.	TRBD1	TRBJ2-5	TGTGCCAGTAGTAGAAACAGGGGTGAGACCCAGTACTTC	CASSRNRGETQYF
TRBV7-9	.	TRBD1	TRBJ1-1	TGTGCCAGCAGCTCCGCAGGGGGCACTGAAGCTTTCTTT	CASSSAGGTEAFF
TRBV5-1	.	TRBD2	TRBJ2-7	TGCGCCAGCAGCCCCTCCGGGGTAGCGGGAGTGCGGGAGCAGTACTTC	CASSPSGVAGVREQYF
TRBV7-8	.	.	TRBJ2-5	TGTGCCAGCAGCTTCCCCAGGGAAGAGACCCAGTACTTC	CASSFPREETQYF
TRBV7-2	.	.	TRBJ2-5	TGTGCCAGCAGCTTAGCCCAGGGGGGAGAGACCCAGTACTTC	CASSLAQGGETQYF
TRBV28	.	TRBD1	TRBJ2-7	TGTGCCATTTCCCTCTCGACAGGGGGCTACGAGCAGTACTTC	CAISLSTGGYEQYF
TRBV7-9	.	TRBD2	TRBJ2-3	TGTGCCAGCAGCTTTCTAGGCGGGGGTTACTCAGATACGCAGTATTTT	CASSFLGGGYSDTQYF
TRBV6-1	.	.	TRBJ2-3	TGTGCCAGCATACTCGAGGTGGTCGGCACGCAGTATTTT	CASILEVVGTQYF